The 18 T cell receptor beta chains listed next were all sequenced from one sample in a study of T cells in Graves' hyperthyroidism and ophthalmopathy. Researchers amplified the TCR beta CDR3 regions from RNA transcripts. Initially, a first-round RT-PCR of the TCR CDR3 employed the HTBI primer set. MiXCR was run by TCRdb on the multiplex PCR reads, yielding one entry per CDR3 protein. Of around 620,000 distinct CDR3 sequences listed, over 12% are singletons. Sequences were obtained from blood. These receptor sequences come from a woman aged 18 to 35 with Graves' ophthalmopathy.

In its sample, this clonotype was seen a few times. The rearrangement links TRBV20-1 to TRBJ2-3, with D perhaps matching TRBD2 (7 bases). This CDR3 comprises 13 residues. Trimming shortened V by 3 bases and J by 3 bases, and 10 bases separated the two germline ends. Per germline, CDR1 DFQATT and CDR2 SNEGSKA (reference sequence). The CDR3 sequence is CSASRGATDTQYF. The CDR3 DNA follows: TGCAGTGCTAGTCGGGGGGCGACAGATACGCAGTATTTT.

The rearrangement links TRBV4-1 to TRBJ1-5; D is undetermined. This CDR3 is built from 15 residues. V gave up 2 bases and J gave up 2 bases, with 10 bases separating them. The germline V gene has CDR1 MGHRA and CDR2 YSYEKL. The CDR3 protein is CASSQHLGGNQPQHF. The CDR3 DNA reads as TGCGCCAGCAGCCAACACCTCGGGGGCAATCAGCCCCAGCATTTT.

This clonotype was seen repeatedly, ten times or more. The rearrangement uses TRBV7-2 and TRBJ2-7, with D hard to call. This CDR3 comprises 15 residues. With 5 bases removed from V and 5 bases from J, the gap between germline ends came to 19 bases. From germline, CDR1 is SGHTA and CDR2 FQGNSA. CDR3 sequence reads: CASSPPLEKAHEQYF. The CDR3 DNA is TGTGCCAGCAGCCCCCCGTTAGAGAAAGCCCACGAGCAGTACTTC.

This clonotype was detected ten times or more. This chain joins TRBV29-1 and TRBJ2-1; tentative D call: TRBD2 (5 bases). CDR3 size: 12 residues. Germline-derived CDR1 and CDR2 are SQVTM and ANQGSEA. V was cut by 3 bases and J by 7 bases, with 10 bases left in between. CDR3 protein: CSVETTRNEQFF. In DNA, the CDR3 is TGCAGCGTTGAGACTACTCGAAATGAGCAGTTCTTC.

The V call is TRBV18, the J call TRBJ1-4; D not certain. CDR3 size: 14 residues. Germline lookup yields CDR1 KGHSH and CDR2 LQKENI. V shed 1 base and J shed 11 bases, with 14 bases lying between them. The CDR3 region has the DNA TGTGCCAGCTCACCACAGGAGACCGTCGAGAAACTGTTTTTT. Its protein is CASSPQETVEKLFF.

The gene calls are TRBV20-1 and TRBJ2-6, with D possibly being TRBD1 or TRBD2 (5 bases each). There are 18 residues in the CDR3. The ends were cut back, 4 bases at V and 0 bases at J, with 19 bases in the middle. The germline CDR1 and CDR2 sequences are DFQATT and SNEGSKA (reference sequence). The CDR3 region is CSANVRDPRRSGANVLTF. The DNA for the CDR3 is TGCAGTGCTAACGTCCGGGACCCAAGACGCTCTGGGGCCAACGTCCTGACTTTC.

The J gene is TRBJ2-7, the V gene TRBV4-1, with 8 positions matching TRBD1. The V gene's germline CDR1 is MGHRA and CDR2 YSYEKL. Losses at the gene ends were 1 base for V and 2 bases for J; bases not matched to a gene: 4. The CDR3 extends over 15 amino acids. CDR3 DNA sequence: TGCGCCAGCAGCCAAGTTCAGGGGGCAGCCTACGAGCAGTACTTC. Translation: CASSQVQGAAYEQYF.

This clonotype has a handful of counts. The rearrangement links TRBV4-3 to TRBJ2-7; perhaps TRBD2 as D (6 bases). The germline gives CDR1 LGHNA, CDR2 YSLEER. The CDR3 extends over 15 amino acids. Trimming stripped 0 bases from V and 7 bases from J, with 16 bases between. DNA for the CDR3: TGCGCCAGCAGCCAAGAATCACTAGCTTCCGGGGAGCAGTACTTC. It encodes CASSQESLASGEQYF.

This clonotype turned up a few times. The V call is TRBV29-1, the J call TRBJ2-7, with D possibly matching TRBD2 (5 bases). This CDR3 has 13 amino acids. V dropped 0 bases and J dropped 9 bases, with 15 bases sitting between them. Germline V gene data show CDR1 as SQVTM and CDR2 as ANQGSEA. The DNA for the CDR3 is TGCAGCGTTGAAGATACCCAGGACTCCGGGCAGTACTTC. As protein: CSVEDTQDSGQYF.

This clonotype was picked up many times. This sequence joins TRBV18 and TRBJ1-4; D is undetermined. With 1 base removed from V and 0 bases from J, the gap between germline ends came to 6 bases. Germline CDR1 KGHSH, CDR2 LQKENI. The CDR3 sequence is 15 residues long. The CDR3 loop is CASSPQDATNEKLFF. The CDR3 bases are TGTGCCAGCTCACCACAGGACGCAACTAATGAAAAACTGTTTTTT.

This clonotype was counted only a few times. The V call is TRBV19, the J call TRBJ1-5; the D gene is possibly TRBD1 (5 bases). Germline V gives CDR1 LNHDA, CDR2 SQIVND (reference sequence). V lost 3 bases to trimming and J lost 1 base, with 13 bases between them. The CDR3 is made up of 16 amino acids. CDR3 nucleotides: TGTGCCAGTAGTATGCAAGGTTGGGGCAGCAATCAGCCCCAGCATTTT. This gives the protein CASSMQGWGSNQPQHF. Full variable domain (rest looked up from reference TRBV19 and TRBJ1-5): DGGITQSPKYLFRKEGQNVTLSCEQNLNHDAMYWYRQDPGQGLRLIYYSQIVNDFQKGDIAEGYSVSREKKESFPLTVTSAQKNPTAFYLCASSMQGWGSNQPQHFGDGTRLSIL.

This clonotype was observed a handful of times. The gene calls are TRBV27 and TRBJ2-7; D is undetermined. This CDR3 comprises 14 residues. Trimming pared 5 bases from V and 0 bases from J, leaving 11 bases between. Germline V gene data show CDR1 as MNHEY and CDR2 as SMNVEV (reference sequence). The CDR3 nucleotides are TGTGCCAGCAGTATGCTACACAACTCCTACGAGCAGTACTTC. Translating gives CASSMLHNSYEQYF.

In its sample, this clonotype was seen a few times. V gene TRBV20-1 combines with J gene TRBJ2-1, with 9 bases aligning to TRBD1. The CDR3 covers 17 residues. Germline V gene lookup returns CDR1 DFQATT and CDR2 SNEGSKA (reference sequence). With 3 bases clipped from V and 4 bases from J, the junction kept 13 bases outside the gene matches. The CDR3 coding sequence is TGCAGTGCTAGTCCCCACTCCGGGACAGGGCTATACAATGAGCAGTTCTTC. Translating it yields CSASPHSGTGLYNEQFF.

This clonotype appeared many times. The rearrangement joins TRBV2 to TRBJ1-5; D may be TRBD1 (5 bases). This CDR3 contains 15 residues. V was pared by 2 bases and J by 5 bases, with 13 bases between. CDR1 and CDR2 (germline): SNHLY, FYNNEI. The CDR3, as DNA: TGTGCCAGCAGTGAACCTTGGACACCGCATCAGCCCCAGCATTTT. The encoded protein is CASSEPWTPHQPQHF.

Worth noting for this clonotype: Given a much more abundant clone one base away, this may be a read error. The CDR3 coding sequence is TGTGCCAGCAGTCCCGACGGGGTGGTCACTGAAGCTTTCTTT. This translates into CASSPDGVVTEAFF. The chain uses TRBV6-1 and TRBJ1-1; no reliable D call. Trimming removed 5 bases at V and 4 bases at J, with 14 bases between. Per the germline V gene, CDR1 is MNHNS and CDR2 is SASEGT. This CDR3 contains 14 residues.

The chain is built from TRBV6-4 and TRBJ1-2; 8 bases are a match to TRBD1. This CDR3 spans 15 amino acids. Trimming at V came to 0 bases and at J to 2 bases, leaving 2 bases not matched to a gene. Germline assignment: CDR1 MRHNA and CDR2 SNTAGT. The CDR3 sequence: CASSDSGTGNYGYTF. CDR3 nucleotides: TGTGCCAGCAGTGACTCAGGGACAGGAAACTATGGCTACACCTTC.

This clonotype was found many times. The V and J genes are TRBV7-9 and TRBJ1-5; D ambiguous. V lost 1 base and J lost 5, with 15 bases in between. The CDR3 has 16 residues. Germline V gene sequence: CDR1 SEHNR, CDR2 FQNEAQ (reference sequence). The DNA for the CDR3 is TGTGCCAGCAGCTTAGGGGCAGGAAGCCTCGATCAGCCCCAGCATTTT. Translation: CASSLGAGSLDQPQHF.

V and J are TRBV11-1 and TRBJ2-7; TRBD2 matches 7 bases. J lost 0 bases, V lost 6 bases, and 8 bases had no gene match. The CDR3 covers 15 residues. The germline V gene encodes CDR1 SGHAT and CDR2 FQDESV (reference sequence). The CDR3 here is CASRVGGDYSYEQYF. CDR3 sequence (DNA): TGTGCCAGCAGGGTTGGCGGGGACTACTCCTACGAGCAGTACTTC.